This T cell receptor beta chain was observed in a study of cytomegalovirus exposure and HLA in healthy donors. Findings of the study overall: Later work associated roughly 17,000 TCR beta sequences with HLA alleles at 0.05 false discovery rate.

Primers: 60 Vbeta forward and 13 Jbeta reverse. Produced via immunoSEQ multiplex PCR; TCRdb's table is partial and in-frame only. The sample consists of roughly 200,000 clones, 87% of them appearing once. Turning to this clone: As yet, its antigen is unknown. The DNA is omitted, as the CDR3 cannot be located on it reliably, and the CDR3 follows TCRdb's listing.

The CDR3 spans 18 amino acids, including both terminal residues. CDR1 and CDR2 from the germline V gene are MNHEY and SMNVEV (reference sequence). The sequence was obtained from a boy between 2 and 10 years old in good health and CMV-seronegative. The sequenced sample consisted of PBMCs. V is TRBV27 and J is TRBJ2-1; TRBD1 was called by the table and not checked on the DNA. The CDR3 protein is CASSSSVWGQGTINEQFF.